The 24 T cell receptor beta chains given below trace back to one sample, sequenced in a study of T cell responses to AZD1222 COVID-19 vaccine. This table comes from immunoSEQ multiplex PCR, and its TCRdb copy is limited to in-frame clones, with some not included. The sample comprises hundreds of thousands of clones, about 93% of which are singletons, and over 0.95% rests with the top ten. Here the sequenced sample was peripheral blood, taken on day 0 of MenACWY control vaccination. The receptor source for this set is an adult in good health.

This chain connects TRBV2 to TRBJ1-1, with 8 bases identical to TRBD1. In germline, CDR1 is SNHLY, CDR2 FYNNEI. The CDR3 contains 12 residues. The V segment lost 5 bases and the J segment 4 bases; nucleotides outside the gene matches: 0. The CDR3 loop is CASSTGGTEAFF. CDR3 nucleotides: TGTGCCAGCAGTACAGGGGGCACTGAAGCTTTCTTT. The whole variable domain, remainder taken from reference TRBV2 and TRBJ1-1, is EPEVTQTPSHQVTQMGQEVILRCVPISNHLYFYWYRQILGQKVEFLVSFYNNEISEKSEIFDDQFSVERPDGSNFTLKIRSTKLEDSAMYFCASSTGGTEAFFGQGTRLTVV.

The DNA of the CDR3 is TGTGCCAGCAGCCCCCTCCAGGGGAACTATGGCTACACCTTC. Protein product: CASSPLQGNYGYTF. V gene TRBV3-1 (or the pseudogene TRBV3-2) combines with J gene TRBJ1-2, with D possibly being TRBD1 (6 bases). V shed 4 bases and J shed 2 bases, with 11 bases lying between them. Germline V gene lookup returns CDR1 LGHDT and CDR2 YNNKEL (reference sequence). The CDR3 sequence is 14 residues long.

This clone came up once. J is TRBJ2-7 and V is TRBV5-4, with 11 nucleotides matching TRBD2. The J segment lost 5 bases and the V segment lost 1 base, leaving 11 bases of the junction unmatched. The CDR3 covers 17 residues. Germline V gene lookup returns CDR1 SGHNT and CDR2 YYREEE (reference sequence). CDR3: CASSLRIAGGRSHEQYF. The CDR3 DNA is TGTGCCAGCAGCTTGCGGATAGCGGGGGGGCGTTCGCACGAGCAGTACTTC.

A word on this clone: Other DNA sequences in this specimen translate into the identical CDR3. The chain combines TRBV7-2 with TRBJ1-3; no reliable D call. This CDR3 region has 13 residues. The germline gives CDR1 SGHTA, CDR2 FQGNSA. Trimming shortened V by 4 bases and J by 4 bases, and 8 bases separated the two germline ends. This CDR3 reads CASSSGVGNTIYF. CDR3 nucleotide sequence: TGTGCCAGCAGCTCCGGGGTCGGAAACACCATATATTTT.

V is TRBV5-1 and J is TRBJ1-6; D not certain. Per germline, CDR1 SGHRS and CDR2 YFSETQ. V lost 0 bases, J lost 2 bases, and 9 bases lay in between. The CDR3 runs to 16 residues. The CDR3 loop is CASSLAGRTYNSPLHF. CDR3 bases: TGCGCCAGCAGCTTGGCGGGCAGAACCTATAATTCACCCCTCCACTTT.

The chain couples TRBV19 to TRBJ1-1, with D unclear. The V end lost 9 bases, the J end lost 4 bases, and 18 bases lay between the germline ends. Germline CDR1 LNHDA, CDR2 SQIVND (reference sequence). The CDR3 is 14 amino acids. CDR3 bases: TGTGCCAGCCTAGCCGGGCCCCGAGGCACTGAAGCTTTCTTT. It codes for CASLAGPRGTEAFF.

The rearrangement links TRBV4-2 to TRBJ2-2; 10 nucleotides agree with TRBD2. V shed 0 bases, J shed 4 bases, and the junction held 2 bases outside the gene matches. The germline gives CDR1 LGHNA, CDR2 YNFKEQ. This CDR3 contains 16 residues. Here the CDR3 reads CASSQELAGSTGELFF. For the CDR3, the DNA is TGTGCCAGCAGCCAAGAACTAGCGGGGTCCACCGGGGAGCTGTTTTTT.

This clone has a single count. V gene TRBV2 combines with J gene TRBJ1-1, with a weak D call TRBD1 (5 bases). This CDR3 is 11 amino acids long. Trimming cost V 8 bases and J 3 bases, with 7 bases left between them. CDR1 is SNHLY and CDR2 is FYNNEI in the germline V gene. As DNA, the CDR3 is TGTGCCAGCGGGGGTGACACTGAAGCTTTCTTT. Its protein product is CASGGDTEAFF.

This chain joins TRBV11-2 and TRBJ2-5, with D possibly matching TRBD2 (5 bases). From germline, CDR1 is SGHAT and CDR2 FQNNGV. The CDR3 is 15 amino acids. The ends were cut back, 3 bases at V and 1 base at J, with 12 bases in the middle. CDR3 sequence reads: CASSLTRVSQETQYF. Here the CDR3 DNA reads TGTGCCAGCAGCTTGACGAGGGTTTCCCAAGAGACCCAGTACTTC.

The V and J genes are TRBV27 and TRBJ1-5; D unclear. V lost 3 bases and J 0 bases, leaving 9 bases between the germline ends. This CDR3 is 15 amino acids long. Per the germline V gene, CDR1 is MNHEY and CDR2 is SMNVEV (reference sequence). In DNA form, the CDR3 reads TGTGCCAGCAGTTTGCGAGGGTATAGCAATCAGCCCCAGCATTTT. This codes for CASSLRGYSNQPQHF.

The CDR3: CATSEGQWHQPQHF. CDR3 coding DNA: TGTGCCACCAGTGAGGGACAGTGGCATCAGCCCCAGCATTTT. The chain uses TRBV24-1 and TRBJ1-5, with 7 bases lining up with TRBD1. CDR1 and CDR2 from the germline V gene are KGHDR and SFDVKD. The CDR3 covers 14 residues. With V trimmed by 4 bases and J by 5 bases, 4 bases remained unmatched.

The chain couples TRBV11-2 to TRBJ1-2, with D perhaps matching TRBD1 (5 bases). This CDR3 spans 12 amino acids. V dropped 10 bases and J dropped 4 bases, with 13 bases sitting between them. Germline V lookup: CDR1 SGHAT, CDR2 FQNNGV. CDR3 in amino acids: CATGGVGYGYTF. The CDR3 coding sequence is TGTGCCACCGGGGGGGTGGGCTATGGCTACACCTTC. Full variable domain (outside the CDR3, taken from reference TRBV11-2 and TRBJ1-2): EAGVAQSPRYKIIEKRQSVAFWCNPISGHATLYWYQQILGQGPKLLIQFQNNGVVDDSQLPKDRFSAERLKGVDSTLKIQPAKLEDSAVYLCATGGVGYGYTFGSGTRLTVV.

The J gene is TRBJ1-1, the V gene TRBV7-8; 7 bases agree with TRBD1. The V gene's germline CDR1 is SGHVS and CDR2 FQNEAQ. The J segment lost 4 bases and the V segment lost 1 base, leaving 6 bases of the junction unmatched. There are 15 residues in the CDR3. In nucleotides, the CDR3 is TGTGCCAGCAGCTTAGGTGGAGCAGGGGGCACTGAAGCTTTCTTT. Translation gives CASSLGGAGGTEAFF. Variable domain in full (rest from reference TRBV7-8 and TRBJ1-1): GAGVSQSPRYKVAKRGQDVALRCDPISGHVSLFWYQQALGQGPEFLTYFQNEAQLDKSGLPSDRFFAERPEGSVSTLKIQRTQQEDSAVYLCASSLGGAGGTEAFFGQGTRLTVV.

This chain links TRBV7-9 with TRBJ2-3; 10 nucleotides line up with TRBD2. J lost 4 bases, V lost 4 bases, and 11 bases had no gene match. Germline loops: CDR1 SEHNR, CDR2 FQNEAQ (reference sequence). The CDR3 runs to 17 residues. As DNA, the CDR3 is TGTGCCAGCAGCTGGGGTTTAGCGGGGGGACGGGCAGATACGCAGTATTTT. Translating gives CASSWGLAGGRADTQYF. Complete variable domain (other parts from reference TRBV7-9 and TRBJ2-3): DTGVSQNPRHKITKRGQNVTFRCDPISEHNRLYWYRQTLGQGPEFLTYFQNEAQLEKSRLLSDRFSAERPKGSFSTLEIQRTEQGDSAMYLCASSWGLAGGRADTQYFGPGTRLTVL.

The chain has TRBV6-2 or TRBV6-3 and TRBJ1-5; 8 bases align to TRBD1. Germline V lookup: CDR1 MNHEY, CDR2 SVGEGT. This CDR3 is built from 16 residues. Trimming took 5 bases from V and 4 from J; bases not matched to a gene: 10. CDR3 protein: CASSQWTGKANQPQHF. CDR3 DNA: TGTGCCAGCAGTCAGTGGACAGGGAAGGCAAATCAGCCCCAGCATTTT.

The gene calls are TRBV6-2 or TRBV6-3 and TRBJ1-1; 7 bases are a match to TRBD1. The V segment lost 2 bases and the J segment 1 base; nucleotides outside the gene matches: 7. Germline CDR1 and CDR2: MNHEY and SVGEGT. There are 16 residues in the CDR3. The CDR3 is CASSYAQGGGNTEAFF. In DNA form, the CDR3 reads TGTGCCAGCAGTTACGCCCAGGGGGGCGGGAACACTGAAGCTTTCTTT.

The V and J genes are TRBV7-9 and TRBJ2-7, with D maybe TRBD2 (5 bases). Germline CDR1 is SEHNR and CDR2 is FQNEAQ (reference sequence). This CDR3 has 16 residues. Deletions cut 1 base from V and 0 bases from J, with 13 bases between. The CDR3: CASSLGGSGSSYEQYF. CDR3 sequence (DNA): TGTGCCAGCAGCTTAGGCGGGTCTGGGAGCTCCTACGAGCAGTACTTC.

The chain joins TRBV7-9 to TRBJ1-6; TRBD1 agrees at 8 bases. CDR1 is SEHNR, CDR2 FQNEAQ, per germline (reference sequence). V trimming: 1 base; J trimming: 9 bases; junction bases outside the gene matches: 2. This CDR3 contains 14 residues. The CDR3 DNA sequence: TGTGCCAGCAGCTTAGGACAGGGGACTTCACCCCTCCACTTT. Its translation is CASSLGQGTSPLHF.

V and J are TRBV5-6 and TRBJ2-5; possibly TRBD2 for D (6 bases). Germline V gene sequence: CDR1 SGHDT, CDR2 YYEEEE. The CDR3 contains 14 residues. Trimming shortened V by 2 bases and J by 2 bases, and 10 bases separated the two germline ends. Written as DNA, the CDR3 is TGTGCCAGCAGCTTTCCGGGACTGCAAGAGACCCAGTACTTC. It yields the protein CASSFPGLQETQYF.

The rearrangement links TRBV30 to TRBJ1-5, with D possibly TRBD1 on 5 matching bases. CDR3 size: 15 residues. The germline CDR1 and CDR2 sequences are GTSNPN and SVGIG (reference sequence). Trimming stripped 8 bases from V and 1 base from J, with 18 bases between. In DNA, the CDR3 is TGTGCCGCCTCGGCGGGGGTATCAAGCAATCAGCCCCAGCATTTT. This encodes CAASAGVSSNQPQHF.

A few counts support this clone. The chain couples TRBV6-5 to TRBJ2-7; D is unclear. The length of the CDR3 is 12 residues. Trimming pared 7 bases from V and 6 bases from J, leaving 13 bases between. Looked up from germline, CDR1 is MNHEY and CDR2 is SVGAGI. This CDR3 reads CASTGPSTEQYF. CDR3 DNA: TGTGCCAGCACCGGCCCCTCGACCGAGCAGTACTTC.

CDR3 DNA: TGCGCCAGCAGCTTGGTAGCGGGGCCAACTGAAGCTTTCTTT. Translated, it gives CASSLVAGPTEAFF. This chain connects TRBV5-1 to TRBJ1-1, with D maybe TRBD1 (5 bases). V was clipped by 0 bases and J by 5 bases, with 11 bases between them. CDR1 is SGHRS, CDR2 YFSETQ, per germline. CDR3 size: 14 residues.

This clone was recorded only once. The rearrangement links TRBV12-2 to TRBJ1-4. TRBV12-2 is labeled a pseudogene. The CDR3 length is 8 residues. The CDR3 DNA is TGTGCATTAGAAAAACTGTTTTTT. Encoded protein: CALEKLFF.

This chain links TRBV7-9 with TRBJ2-6; 10 nucleotides agree with TRBD1. Trimming at V came to 1 base and at J to 3 bases, leaving 3 bases not matched to a gene. Per germline, CDR1 SEHNR and CDR2 FQNEAQ (reference sequence). The CDR3 contains 17 residues. CDR3 nucleotides: TGTGCCAGCAGCTTAGGACAGGGGGCGGTTGGGGCCAACGTCCTGACTTTC. It yields the protein CASSLGQGAVGANVLTF.